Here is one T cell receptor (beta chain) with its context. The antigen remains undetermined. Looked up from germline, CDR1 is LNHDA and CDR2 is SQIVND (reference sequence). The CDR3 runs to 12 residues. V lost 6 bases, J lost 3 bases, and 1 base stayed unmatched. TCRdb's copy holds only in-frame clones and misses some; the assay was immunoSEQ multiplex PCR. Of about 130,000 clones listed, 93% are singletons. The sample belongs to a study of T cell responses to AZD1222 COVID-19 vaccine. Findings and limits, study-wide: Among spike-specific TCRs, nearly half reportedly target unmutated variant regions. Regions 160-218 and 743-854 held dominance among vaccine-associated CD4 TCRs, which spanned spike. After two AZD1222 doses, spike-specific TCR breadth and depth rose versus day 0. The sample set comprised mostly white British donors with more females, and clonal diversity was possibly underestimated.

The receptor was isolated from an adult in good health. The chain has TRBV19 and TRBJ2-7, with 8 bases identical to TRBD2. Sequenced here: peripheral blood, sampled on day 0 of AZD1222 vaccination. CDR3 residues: CASSRGGYEQYF. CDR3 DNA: TGTGCCAGTAGCCGGGGGGGCTACGAGCAGTACTTC.